The 27 T cell receptor beta chains below come from one sample, sequenced in a study of neurological immune-mediated disorders. In TCRdb, the 5' RACE reads were re-called with MiXCR into one record per CDR3 protein. In the table there are some 47,000 distinct CDR3 sequences, more than 5% of which are singletons. The specimen sequenced was CD4+ T cells from blood. The receptors derive from a middle-aged woman in good health.

In this sample, this clonotype turned up many times. J is TRBJ1-4 and V is TRBV20-1, with TRBD1 matching over 7 bases. This CDR3 comprises 14 residues. V gave up 6 bases and J gave up 7 bases; unmatched junction bases: 11. Germline loops: CDR1 DFQATT, CDR2 SNEGSKA (reference sequence). CDR3 coding DNA: TGCAGTGCGAACGGAGGGGGCGGCGGTGAAAAACTGTTTTTT. Translated: CSANGGGGGEKLFF.

This clonotype is a singleton in its sample. The J gene is TRBJ2-7, the V gene TRBV28; no clear D gene. V lost 2 bases and J lost 0, with 8 bases in between. Germline values: CDR1 MDHEN, CDR2 SYDVKM. The CDR3 loop spans 14 amino acids. CDR3 nucleotides: TGTGCCAGCAGTTTAGCGGTTAACTCCTACGAGCAGTACTTC. Translated: CASSLAVNSYEQYF.

This clonotype has a count of ten or more. V usage is TRBV7-3 and J usage is TRBJ1-1; no firm D call. The CDR3 extends over 13 amino acids. V lost 5 bases and J 5 bases, leaving 12 bases between the germline ends. CDR1 is SGHTA, CDR2 FQGTGA, per germline. As DNA, the CDR3 is TGTGCCAGCAGCCCCGGGTCCAGTACTGAAGCTTTCTTT. This encodes CASSPGSSTEAFF.

There are many counts of this clonotype. This chain links TRBV6-7 with TRBJ2-7; D is undetermined. TRBV6-7 is an ORF, with its function uncertain. The CDR3 has 15 amino acids. V was shortened by 5 bases and J by 3 bases, with 17 bases between the two germline ends. In nucleotides, the CDR3 is TGTGCCAGCAGTCCCCGACACAATTCCTTCTACGAGCAGTACTTC. Encoded protein: CASSPRHNSFYEQYF.

In its sample, this clonotype was seen many times. The V gene is TRBV27, the J gene TRBJ1-6; the D is unclear. V was trimmed by 6 bases and J by 8 bases, leaving 11 bases between them. The length of the CDR3 is 13 residues. Germline-derived CDR1 and CDR2 are MNHEY and SMNVEV (reference sequence). The CDR3 DNA reads TGTGCCAGCAGCCCCTTTGGGGATTCACCCCTCCACTTT. It specifies CASSPFGDSPLHF.

The table lists this clonotype with many counts. The V gene is TRBV5-1, the J gene TRBJ2-7; D is undetermined. Germline CDR1 is SGHRS and CDR2 is YFSETQ. CDR3 length: 15 amino acids. V was pared by 2 bases and J by 2 bases, with 14 bases between. Here the CDR3 DNA reads TGCGCCAGCAGCTTTGGTACTTCTAGTGCCTACGAGCAGTACTTC. Translated, it gives CASSFGTSSAYEQYF.

This clonotype was recorded many times. The chain couples TRBV29-1 to TRBJ2-1, with TRBD2 identical over 7 bases. Looked up from germline, CDR1 is SQVTM and CDR2 is ANQGSEA. The CDR3 runs to 18 residues. V dropped 2 bases and J dropped 0; count of bases not matched to a gene: 13. The CDR3 nucleotides are TGCAGCGTTGAAAAACAAGCGGGAAACAACGGCTCCTACAATGAGCAGTTCTTC. This sequence encodes CSVEKQAGNNGSYNEQFF.

This clonotype showed up many times. The CDR3 region is CASRAGMSNQPQHF. In DNA form, the CDR3 reads TGTGCCAGCAGAGCGGGGATGAGTAATCAGCCCCAGCATTTT. The V call is TRBV12-3 or TRBV12-4, the J call TRBJ1-5, with unresolved D. The CDR3 runs to 14 residues. V was shortened by 6 bases and J by 4 bases, with 13 bases between the two germline ends.

There are many counts of this clonotype. CDR3 nucleotide sequence: TGTGCCAGCAGCTCCGGAGGGGTGTCCTACAATGAGCAGTTCTTC. Protein product: CASSSGGVSYNEQFF. The rearrangement links TRBV6-5 to TRBJ2-1; possibly TRBD2 for D (6 bases). The V gene lost 6 bases and the J gene lost 1 base, with 13 bases spanning the gap. The CDR3 spans 15 residues. The V gene's germline CDR1 is MNHEY and CDR2 SVGAGI.

In this sample, this clonotype turned up once. The V gene is TRBV11-2, the J gene TRBJ2-7; TRBD2 might be the D (5 bases). The CDR3 spans 15 residues. V lost 3 bases and J 5 bases, leaving 17 bases between the germline ends. Germline CDR1 SGHAT, CDR2 FQNNGV. The CDR3 sequence is CASSLAVITGNEQYF. The CDR3 region has the DNA TGTGCCAGCAGCTTGGCAGTCATAACCGGGAACGAGCAGTACTTC.

This clonotype came up many times. V is TRBV29-1 and J is TRBJ2-1; tentative D call: TRBD2 (6 bases). V lost 7 bases, J lost 3 bases, and 10 bases lay in between. CDR1 and CDR2 from the germline V gene are SQVTM and ANQGSEA. The CDR3 consists of 12 residues. The chain's CDR3 is CSGEDNYNEQFF. Written as DNA, the CDR3 is TGCAGCGGGGAGGACAACTACAATGAGCAGTTCTTC.

This clonotype was recorded many times. CDR3 nucleotide sequence: TGTGCCAGCAGTTTAGGGGGCCCGGCGGCCAAAAACATTCAGTACTTC. Its translation is CASSLGGPAAKNIQYF. This chain connects TRBV12-3 or TRBV12-4 to TRBJ2-4; D possibly corresponds to TRBD1 (5 bases). Between the trimmed V and J ends, which lost 1 base and 1 base, there was a span of 11 bases. This CDR3 has 16 amino acids.

There are many counts of this clonotype. The chain carries TRBV19 and TRBJ2-5; 13 bases match TRBD2. From germline, CDR1 is LNHDA and CDR2 SQIVND (reference sequence). The CDR3 length is 14 residues. V lost 8 bases to trimming and J lost 2 bases; unmatched junction nucleotides: 2. The CDR3 protein is CASRTSGRQETQYF. CDR3 nucleotides: TGTGCCAGTCGGACTAGCGGGAGACAAGAGACCCAGTACTTC.

This chain links TRBV5-3 with TRBJ1-1; no definite D call. TRBV5-3 is treated as an ORF (open reading frame) with a function not yet certain. The V end was cut by 5 bases, the J end by 5 bases, with 10 bases between. This CDR3 contains 12 residues. CDR3 sequence reads: CARRWRGTEAFF. In DNA form, the CDR3 reads TGTGCCAGAAGGTGGCGAGGGACTGAAGCTTTCTTT.

This clonotype was picked up many times. J is TRBJ2-5 and V is TRBV20-1; D remains unclear. The CDR3 is 13 residues long. V lost 6 bases and J 4 bases, leaving 15 bases between the germline ends. Germline V lookup: CDR1 DFQATT, CDR2 SNEGSKA (reference sequence). CDR3: CSALDLVGETQYF. For the CDR3, the DNA is TGCAGTGCCCTAGACCTCGTAGGAGAGACCCAGTACTTC.

The table lists this clonotype with many counts. The chain carries TRBV12-3 or TRBV12-4 and TRBJ1-4; no clear D. With 3 bases removed from V and 4 bases from J, the gap between germline ends came to 9 bases. The CDR3 extends over 14 amino acids. CDR3 DNA: TGTGCCAGCAGTTTTTTCAGAAGTAATGAAAAACTGTTTTTT. Translating it yields CASSFFRSNEKLFF.

This clonotype turned up a few times. This chain links TRBV28 with TRBJ2-4; TRBD1 matches at 7 bases. J was trimmed by 8 bases and V by 4 bases; bases with no gene match: 8. Germline V gives CDR1 MDHEN, CDR2 SYDVKM. The CDR3 sequence is 14 residues long. CDR3 in amino acids: CASSYTGAQDIQYF. The CDR3 coding sequence is TGTGCCAGCAGTTACACAGGGGCCCAGGACATTCAGTACTTC.

This clonotype has a count of ten or more. This rearrangement joins TRBV7-8 to TRBJ2-5; D gene uncertain. Germline lookup yields CDR1 SGHVS and CDR2 FQNEAQ. V was pared by 4 bases and J by 7 bases, with 10 bases between. The CDR3 sequence is 12 residues long. CDR3 sequence (DNA): TGTGCCAGCAGCTCGGTACCCGGGACCCAGTACTTC. Protein product: CASSSVPGTQYF.

This clonotype was detected ten times or more. The chain recombines TRBV27 with TRBJ2-7; 7 bases fit TRBD2. The CDR3 loop spans 17 amino acids. After removal of 3 bases from V and 6 bases from J, the junction contained 17 bases not matched to a gene. Per germline, CDR1 MNHEY and CDR2 SMNVEV (reference sequence). CDR3 coding DNA: TGTGCCAGCAGTTTGGGGGGGGGTTGGGGAAGGGCTTCCGAGCAGTACTTC. It is translated as CASSLGGGWGRASEQYF.

This clonotype occurred many times. This chain connects TRBV11-2 to TRBJ2-7; 7 bases map to TRBD1. The germline gives CDR1 SGHAT, CDR2 FQNNGV. The CDR3 is made up of 14 amino acids. The ends lost 6 bases at V and 1 base at J; junction bases unmatched: 6. For the CDR3, the DNA is TGTGCCAGCAGTCAGGGGGTTCGATCCTACGAGCAGTACTTC. The encoded protein is CASSQGVRSYEQYF.

Ten or more counts support this clonotype. The V call is TRBV24-1, the J call TRBJ2-6; 8 bases agree with TRBD1. With 10 bases clipped from V and 0 bases from J, the junction kept 4 bases outside the gene matches. From germline, CDR1 is KGHDR and CDR2 SFDVKD. This CDR3 is built from 15 residues. CDR3 sequence: CATGQALSGANVLTF. Here the CDR3 DNA reads TGTGCCACGGGACAGGCCCTCTCTGGGGCCAACGTCCTGACTTTC.

The V call is TRBV7-2, the J call TRBJ2-7; no clear D. Germline loops: CDR1 SGHTA, CDR2 FQGNSA. V lost 3 bases, J lost 7 bases, and 10 bases lay in between. CDR3 length: 12 residues. In DNA, the CDR3 is TGTGCCAGCAGCTTTACCTTGGGGGAGCAGTACTTC. Translated, it gives CASSFTLGEQYF.

This clonotype was seen at least ten times. This chain joins TRBV6-4 and TRBJ2-7; D call uncertain. The CDR3 runs 10 residues. Germline CDR1 and CDR2: MRHNA and SNTAGT. V lost 6 bases and J lost 7, with 7 bases in between. The CDR3 bases are TGTGCCAGCAGGGGGATGGAGCAGTACTTC. Its translation: CASRGMEQYF.

In this sample, this clonotype turned up many times. V and J are TRBV11-2 and TRBJ2-1, with D tentatively TRBD1 (5 bases). The CDR3 is 15 residues long. Per germline, CDR1 SGHAT and CDR2 FQNNGV. The V gene lost 0 bases and the J gene lost 10 bases, with 16 bases spanning the gap. Here the CDR3 reads CASSLDQGVLGEQFF. DNA of the CDR3: TGTGCCAGCAGCTTAGATCAAGGGGTTTTAGGGGAGCAGTTCTTC. Filled out from reference TRBV11-2 and TRBJ2-1, the complete variable domain reads EAGVAQSPRYKIIEKRQSVAFWCNPISGHATLYWYQQILGQGPKLLIQFQNNGVVDDSQLPKDRFSAERLKGVDSTLKIQPAKLEDSAVYLCASSLDQGVLGEQFFGPGTRLTVL.

This clonotype was seen many times. The gene calls are TRBV20-1 and TRBJ2-2; the D is unclear. This CDR3 is 14 amino acids long. Germline CDR1 DFQATT, CDR2 SNEGSKA (reference sequence). Trimming removed 6 bases from V and 6 bases from J, with 17 bases in between. CDR3 amino acids: CSASTASDSGELFF. Written as DNA, the CDR3 is TGCAGTGCCTCGACCGCGTCTGATTCCGGGGAGCTGTTTTTT.

This clonotype was counted ten times or more. The J gene is TRBJ2-5, the V gene TRBV3-1; D may be TRBD1 or TRBD2 (5 bases each). The ends were cut back, 5 bases at V and 5 bases at J, with 12 bases in the middle. The V gene's germline CDR1 is LGHDT and CDR2 YNNKEL (reference sequence). This CDR3 comprises 13 residues. The CDR3 DNA sequence: TGTGCCAGCAGCTGGGGGTCAAGGGAGACCCAGTACTTC. It encodes CASSWGSRETQYF.

V usage is TRBV6-1 and J usage is TRBJ1-5; no clear D. V gave up 2 bases and J gave up 1 base, with 9 bases separating them. The CDR3 has 15 residues. In germline, CDR1 is MNHNS, CDR2 SASEGT. The CDR3 DNA reads TGTGCCAGCAGTGAACAGCTGATGAGCAATCAGCCCCAGCATTTT. Its translation is CASSEQLMSNQPQHF.